Following are 23 T cell receptor beta chains from one sample sequenced in a study of identical twins. TCRdb reanalysed the 5' RACE reads using MiXCR and keeps one entry per CDR3 protein. The data contain hundreds of thousands of distinct CDR3 sequences, 21% of them singletons. The sample also formed part of further work on T cells expressing NK-cell markers.

Sample: PBMCs. These receptors were taken from a young woman in good health.

This clonotype showed up just a few times. This chain links TRBV2 with TRBJ2-1; a weak D match, TRBD2 (7 bases). The CDR3 totals 15 residues. The V and J ends lost 10 bases and 8 bases respectively, with 24 bases between them. Germline loops: CDR1 SNHLY, CDR2 FYNNEI. The CDR3 region is CATLGRETGKDEQFF. The CDR3 DNA reads as TGTGCCACCTTAGGGCGGGAGACAGGTAAAGATGAGCAGTTCTTC.

This clonotype showed up just a few times. The V gene is TRBV21-1, the J gene TRBJ2-5; the DNA was not compared with TRBD2, the D call given in the table. TRBV21-1 is described as a pseudogene. The CDR3 spans 16 residues. The CDR3 region has the DNA TGTGCCAGCAGCAAAGGTCCGCCTAGCTGCGAAGAGACCCAGTACTTC. It translates to CASSKGPPSCEETQYF.

This clonotype was seen a few times. The rearrangement joins TRBV7-2 to TRBJ2-5; D is unresolved. CDR3 length: 12 residues. Germline lookup yields CDR1 SGHTA and CDR2 FQGNSA. The V end lost 7 bases, the J end lost 4 bases, and 10 bases lay between the germline ends. The CDR3: CASNLGRETQYF. CDR3 coding DNA: TGTGCCAGCAACTTGGGTCGAGAGACCCAGTACTTC. Combining the CDR3 with reference TRBV7-2 and TRBJ2-5 gives the whole variable domain GAGVSQSPSNKVTEKGKDVELRCDPISGHTALYWYRQSLGQGLEFLIYFQGNSAPDKSGLPSDRFSAERTGGSVSTLTIQRTQQEDSAVYLCASNLGRETQYFGPGTRLLVL.

This clonotype was seen only a few times. This rearrangement joins TRBV12-3 or TRBV12-4 to TRBJ1-2; D not resolved. The V and J ends lost 0 bases and 0 bases respectively, with 14 bases between them. The CDR3 is 17 amino acids. The CDR3 DNA follows: TGTGCCAGCAGTTTAGCGCTAAAAGCCGGAACTAACTATGGCTACACCTTC. Translating it yields CASSLALKAGTNYGYTF.

The CDR3, as DNA: TGTGCCAGCAGCTTAGGGGGGGACAGGGGAAACACCATATATTTT. Protein: CASSLGGDRGNTIYF. The J gene is TRBJ1-3, the V gene TRBV7-8; TRBD1 matches 8 bases. The length of the CDR3 is 15 residues. With 1 base clipped from V and 4 bases from J, the junction kept 3 bases outside the gene matches. Germline loops: CDR1 SGHVS, CDR2 FQNEAQ.

The chain is built from TRBV15 and TRBJ2-7, with 11 bases aligning to TRBD2. Looked up from germline, CDR1 is LNHNV and CDR2 is YYDKDF (reference sequence). CDR3 size: 16 residues. Trimming cost V 5 bases and J 4 bases; bases outside gene matches: 10. The CDR3 protein is CATSDPLAGGSYEQYF. CDR3 in DNA: TGTGCCACCAGCGACCCCTTAGCGGGAGGGTCATACGAGCAGTACTTC.

This CDR3 reads CASSLGAQSVGELFF. CDR3 nucleotide sequence: TGTGCCAGCAGCTTGGGGGCTCAGAGCGTCGGGGAGCTGTTTTTT. This chain connects TRBV5-5 to TRBJ2-2; D gene uncertain. Germline-derived CDR1 and CDR2 are SGHKS and YYEKEE (reference sequence). The CDR3 runs to 15 residues. V was pared by 0 bases and J by 7 bases, with 13 bases between.

V is TRBV7-9 and J is TRBJ2-1; 11 bases align to TRBD2. Unmatched junction bases numbered 9, after V lost 11 bases and J lost 6 bases. CDR1 and CDR2 from the germline V gene are SEHNR and FQNEAQ (reference sequence). The CDR3 loop spans 14 amino acids. The CDR3 here is CAGSPLAGGNEQFF. The DNA for the CDR3 is TGTGCCGGGAGCCCCCTAGCGGGAGGCAATGAGCAGTTCTTC.

In nucleotides, the CDR3 is TGTGCCAGCAGCCCTGCGCCTGGGACAGATACGCAGTATTTT. Protein product: CASSPAPGTDTQYF. The chain recombines TRBV9 with TRBJ2-3; D not certain. The CDR3 has 14 residues. The germline V and J ends were trimmed by 4 bases and 3 bases, with 12 bases remaining between them. Per the germline V gene, CDR1 is SGDLS and CDR2 is YYNGEE.

A few counts support this clonotype. The V gene is TRBV5-1, the J gene TRBJ2-3, with a possible D match to TRBD1 (6 bases). The CDR3 runs to 17 residues. Trimming shortened V by 0 bases and J by 3 bases, and 17 bases separated the two germline ends. Germline-derived CDR1 and CDR2 are SGHRS and YFSETQ. The chain's CDR3 is CASSLGLRQGKTDTQYF. The CDR3 DNA reads TGCGCCAGCAGCTTGGGCCTCCGGCAGGGGAAAACAGATACGCAGTATTTT.

This chain connects TRBV12-3 or TRBV12-4 to TRBJ2-1; TRBD1 aligns across 10 bases. V gave up 5 bases and J gave up 3 bases; unmatched junction bases: 7. The CDR3 runs 16 residues. DNA for the CDR3: TGTGCCAGCAGTCGCGAACGGACAGGGGGCTACAATGAGCAGTTCTTC. Encoded protein: CASSRERTGGYNEQFF.

There are many counts of this clonotype. This chain joins TRBV27 and TRBJ2-1; TRBD2 aligns across 11 bases. Germline V CDR1 and CDR2: MNHEY, SMNVEV (reference sequence). The CDR3 runs 14 residues. V trimming: 7 bases; J trimming: 7 bases; junction bases outside the gene matches: 6. CDR3 in amino acids: CASTTLAGVNEQFF. The CDR3 DNA follows: TGTGCCAGCACCACACTAGCGGGGGTTAATGAGCAGTTCTTC.

CDR3 in DNA: TGTGCCAGCAGTTTTGGGGTCGGAAATTCACCCCTCCACTTT. It encodes CASSFGVGNSPLHF. V and J are TRBV12-3 or TRBV12-4 and TRBJ1-6; D remains ambiguous. The ends were cut back, 3 bases at V and 7 bases at J, with 10 bases in the middle. The CDR3 spans 14 residues.

The rearrangement uses TRBV5-6 and TRBJ2-5, with 11 bases aligning to TRBD1. The CDR3 consists of 13 residues. Trimming at V came to 7 bases and at J to 4 bases, leaving 3 bases not matched to a gene. Germline CDR1 and CDR2: SGHDT and YYEEEE. The CDR3 loop reads CASAGTGGETQYF. In DNA form, the CDR3 reads TGTGCCAGCGCCGGGACAGGGGGAGAGACCCAGTACTTC.

This clonotype was seen at least ten times. The chain carries TRBV7-2 and TRBJ1-1; no definite D call. Germline V lookup: CDR1 SGHTA, CDR2 FQGNSA. With 5 bases removed from V and 3 bases from J, the gap between germline ends came to 13 bases. CDR3 length: 14 residues. The CDR3 DNA sequence: TGTGCCAGCAGCCCCTCGCGGGAGGACACTGAAGCTTTCTTT. Protein: CASSPSREDTEAFF.

This sequence joins TRBV19 and TRBJ2-1; no reliable D call. The CDR3 spans 12 residues. Trimming cost V 7 bases and J 3 bases, with 7 bases left between them. CDR1 and CDR2 (germline): LNHDA, SQIVND (reference sequence). The CDR3 DNA reads TGTGCCAGTATGGCTGGCTACAATGAGCAGTTCTTC. Its protein product is CASMAGYNEQFF.

This clonotype came up a few times. The chain combines TRBV20-1 with TRBJ2-1; D possibly uses TRBD1 or TRBD2 (5 bases each). Between the trimmed V and J ends, which lost 0 bases and 4 bases, there was a span of 10 bases. The CDR3 spans 14 residues. CDR1 DFQATT and CDR2 SNEGSKA come from the germline V gene (reference sequence). The chain's CDR3 is CSARDPWGYNEQFF. For the CDR3, the DNA is TGCAGTGCTAGAGACCCGTGGGGGTACAATGAGCAGTTCTTC.

This clonotype was seen once. V usage is TRBV27 and J usage is TRBJ2-6, with TRBD1 matching over 8 bases. Germline V CDR1 and CDR2: MNHEY, SMNVEV (reference sequence). Trimming at V came to 10 bases and at J to 0 bases, leaving 11 bases not matched to a gene. This CDR3 is 17 amino acids long. In DNA, the CDR3 is TGTGCCACCGCAAGGCAGGGGGCCAGCTCTGGGGCCAACGTCCTGACTTTC. This gives the protein CATARQGASSGANVLTF.

The rearrangement links TRBV7-2 to TRBJ2-1; 7 nucleotides match TRBD1. The CDR3 extends over 15 amino acids. Trimming cost V 5 bases and J 2 bases; bases outside gene matches: 6. CDR1 and CDR2 (germline): SGHTA, FQGNSA. CDR3 in amino acids: CASSNRGNAYNEQFF. In DNA form, the CDR3 reads TGTGCCAGCAGCAACAGGGGCAATGCCTACAATGAGCAGTTCTTC.

The rearrangement uses TRBV6-1 and TRBJ2-2, with TRBD2 identical over 11 bases. The CDR3 is made up of 13 amino acids. The trim removed 10 bases at V and 5 bases at J, leaving 3 bases unmatched. From germline, CDR1 is MNHNS and CDR2 SASEGT. The CDR3: CATWTSGTGELFF. DNA for the CDR3: TGTGCCACATGGACTAGCGGGACCGGGGAGCTGTTTTTT.

This clonotype was detected a few times. DNA for the CDR3: TGTGCCAGCAGCCCTCAGGGGAGAGAAGCTTTCTTT. The encoded protein is CASSPQGREAFF. The chain links TRBV12-3 or TRBV12-4 to TRBJ1-1; D possibly corresponds to TRBD1 (6 bases). The V end was cut by 6 bases, the J end by 8 bases, with 13 bases between. This CDR3 region has 12 residues.

This clonotype was seen a few times. V and J are TRBV6-1 and TRBJ2-5, with TRBD1 matching 8 bases. The V gene's germline CDR1 is MNHNS and CDR2 SASEGT. This CDR3 contains 13 residues. Trimming cost V 6 bases and J 4 bases; bases outside gene matches: 4. In DNA, the CDR3 is TGTGCCAGCAGGGGACAGGAGGGAGAGACCCAGTACTTC. The encoded protein is CASRGQEGETQYF.

The chain recombines TRBV21-1 with TRBJ2-7. TRBV21-1 constitutes a pseudogene. This CDR3 has 15 residues. The chain's CDR3 is CASSKGVRESHEQYF. The DNA of the CDR3 is TGTGCCAGCAGCAAAGGTGTCAGGGAGTCCCACGAGCAGTACTTC.